These 12 T cell receptor beta chains were all obtained from the same sample, sequenced in a study of blood T cell repertoires in COVID-19. The protocol was immunoSEQ multiplex PCR, while the TCRdb copy is restricted to in-frame clones and leaves out a portion. The sample carries 110,000 to 150,000 clones, 70% to 90% recorded once. The specimen sequenced was peripheral blood. The receptors were gathered from a man aged 50 to 60 with acute or convalescent COVID-19.

The chain links TRBV27 to TRBJ2-5; D might be TRBD2 (6 bases). CDR3 length: 15 amino acids. Germline V gene data show CDR1 as MNHEY and CDR2 as SMNVEV (reference sequence). V lost 2 bases and J 1 base, leaving 11 bases between the germline ends. In DNA, the CDR3 is TGTGCCAGCAGTTTAGATTGGGGGGTCCAAGAGACCCAGTACTTC. It specifies CASSLDWGVQETQYF.

This clone was observed once. The chain combines TRBV19 with TRBJ2-3; tentative D call: TRBD2 (5 bases). Looked up from germline, CDR1 is LNHDA and CDR2 is SQIVND (reference sequence). V lost 1 base and J 4 bases, leaving 6 bases between the germline ends. The CDR3 is 13 residues long. The CDR3 reads CASSIGGSDTQYF. The DNA for the CDR3 is TGTGCCAGTAGTATAGGCGGGTCAGATACGCAGTATTTT.

The chain has TRBV9 and TRBJ1-1; D is uncertain. Germline CDR1 reads SGDLS; CDR2 reads YYNGEE. This CDR3 is built from 16 residues. The V and J ends lost 9 bases and 0 bases respectively, with 21 bases between them. In DNA form, the CDR3 reads TGTGCCATCCGCGCCCCCGACGGAGGGCTGAACACTGAAGCTTTCTTT. Its protein product is CAIRAPDGGLNTEAFF.

The rearrangement joins TRBV27 to TRBJ1-4; 10 bases map to TRBD1. With V trimmed by 7 bases and J by 8 bases, 10 bases remained unmatched. CDR3 length equals 15 residues. Germline V gene sequence: CDR1 MNHEY, CDR2 SMNVEV (reference sequence). CDR3 DNA sequence: TGTGCCAGCACCCGAGTGGGGGACAGGGGAGAAAAACTGTTTTTT. Translated, it gives CASTRVGDRGEKLFF.

V gene TRBV18 combines with J gene TRBJ1-1; a possible D gene is TRBD1 (5 bases). The CDR3 covers 13 residues. CDR1 is KGHSH, CDR2 LQKENI, per germline. Trimming left V 6 bases short and J 1 base short, with 9 bases between. The CDR3 DNA reads TGTGCCAGCTCCCTGGGGGGGAACACTGAAGCTTTCTTT. Encoded protein: CASSLGGNTEAFF. Using reference TRBV18 and TRBJ1-1 for the parts outside the CDR3, the full variable domain is NAGVMQNPRHLVRRRGQEARLRCSPMKGHSHVYWYRQLPEEGLKFMVYLQKENIIDESGMPKERFSAEFPKEGPSILRIQQVVRGDSAAYFCASSLGGNTEAFFGQGTRLTVV.

The J gene is TRBJ1-6, the V gene TRBV9, with 7 bases identical to TRBD1. The CDR3 totals 14 residues. The junction had 3 bases not matched to a gene; V was cut back by 2 bases and J by 7 bases. Germline values: CDR1 SGDLS, CDR2 YYNGEE. In DNA form, the CDR3 reads TGTGCCAGCAGCGTCGGGACAGCCAATTCACCCCTCCACTTT. It is translated as CASSVGTANSPLHF.

This clone was seen a single time. This chain uses TRBV9 with TRBJ1-5, with a tentative D call TRBD1 (6 bases). V lost 4 bases to trimming and J lost 0 bases, with 20 bases between them. This CDR3 has 18 residues. CDR1 and CDR2 (germline): SGDLS, YYNGEE. The CDR3 DNA reads as TGTGCCAGCAGCCCTTCGGGGGGCGCCTTGTCTAGCAATCAGCCCCAGCATTTT. It yields the protein CASSPSGGALSSNQPQHF.

V gene TRBV28 combines with J gene TRBJ1-2, with 10 bases that match TRBD1. The V and J ends lost 6 bases and 0 bases, in that order; junction bases with no gene match: 7. Germline CDR1 and CDR2: MDHEN and SYDVKM. The CDR3 loop spans 16 amino acids. The CDR3 region has the DNA TGTGCCAGCAGGGACGGGACAGGGGAAACTAACTATGGCTACACCTTC. It codes for CASRDGTGETNYGYTF.

The chain uses TRBV2 and TRBJ2-1, with 7 nucleotides matching TRBD2. Germline lookup yields CDR1 SNHLY and CDR2 FYNNEI. Trimming at V came to 2 bases and at J to 3 bases, leaving 13 bases not matched to a gene. The CDR3 runs 18 residues. CDR3: CASSEYGRSLNVYNEQFF. CDR3 DNA sequence: TGTGCCAGCAGTGAATACGGGAGGTCCCTTAATGTCTACAATGAGCAGTTCTTC. Full variable domain (missing parts from reference TRBV2 and TRBJ2-1): EPEVTQTPSHQVTQMGQEVILRCVPISNHLYFYWYRQILGQKVEFLVSFYNNEISEKSEIFDDQFSVERPDGSNFTLKIRSTKLEDSAMYFCASSEYGRSLNVYNEQFFGPGTRLTVL.

The CDR3 nucleotides are TGTGCCAGCTCACCACTATCGGCAGGCGGGAGCTCCTATAATTCACCCCTCCACTTT. Its translation is CASSPLSAGGSSYNSPLHF. The chain joins TRBV18 to TRBJ1-6, with D hard to call. CDR1 and CDR2 (germline): KGHSH, LQKENI. This CDR3 has 19 residues. V was clipped by 1 base and J by 0 bases, with 16 bases between them.

This clone was recorded only once. The chain uses TRBV6-2 or TRBV6-3 and TRBJ2-1; D remains unclear. This CDR3 comprises 12 residues. The V end was cut by 5 bases, the J end by 4 bases, with 6 bases between. Germline CDR1 reads MNHEY; CDR2 reads SVGEGT. DNA of the CDR3: TGTGCCAGCAGTCCCTTTTACAATGAGCAGTTCTTC. Amino acids: CASSPFYNEQFF.

The rearrangement joins TRBV7-8 to TRBJ1-6, with a possible D match to TRBD1 (6 bases). Germline V gene lookup returns CDR1 SGHVS and CDR2 FQNEAQ. Trimming took off 5 bases at V and 7 bases at J, with 24 bases between the two ends. This CDR3 contains 18 residues. The CDR3 spells CASSIRQTRDNENSPLHF. DNA for the CDR3: TGTGCCAGCAGCATCCGACAAACACGGGACAATGAGAATTCACCCCTCCACTTT.